This T cell receptor (beta chain) was found in a study of control samples from healthy donors and cancer patients. The CDR3 is 13 residues long. The germline V gene has CDR1 LNHDA and CDR2 SQIVND (reference sequence). The germline V and J ends were trimmed by 1 base and 2 bases, with 4 bases remaining between them. Assay used: immunoSEQ multiplex PCR; TCRdb lists only in-frame clones, some missing. Among about 160,000 clones, roughly 94% were seen once, and the ten largest hold around 13%. Source material: PBMCs. This TCR was sampled from a man aged 55 to 69 with colorectal cancer. The V and J genes are TRBV19 and TRBJ2-3; the D is unclear. The DNA of the CDR3 is TGTGCCAGTAGTATAGGTGCCACAGATACGCAGTATTTT. As protein: CASSIGATDTQYF.